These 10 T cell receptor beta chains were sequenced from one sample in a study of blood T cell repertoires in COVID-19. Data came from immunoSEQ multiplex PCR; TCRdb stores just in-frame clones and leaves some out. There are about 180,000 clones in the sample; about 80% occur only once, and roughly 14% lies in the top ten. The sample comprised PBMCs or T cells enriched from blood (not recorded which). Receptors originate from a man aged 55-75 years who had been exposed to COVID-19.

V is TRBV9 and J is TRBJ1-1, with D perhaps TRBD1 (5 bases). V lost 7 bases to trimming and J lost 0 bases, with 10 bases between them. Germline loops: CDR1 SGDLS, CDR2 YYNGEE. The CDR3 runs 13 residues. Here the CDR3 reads CASGRGVNTEAFF. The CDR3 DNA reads TGTGCCAGCGGGCGGGGGGTGAACACTGAAGCTTTCTTT.

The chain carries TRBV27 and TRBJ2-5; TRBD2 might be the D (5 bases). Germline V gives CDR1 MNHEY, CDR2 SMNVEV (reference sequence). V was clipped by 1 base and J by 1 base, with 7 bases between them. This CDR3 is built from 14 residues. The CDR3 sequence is CASSLLGSQETQYF. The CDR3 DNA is TGTGCCAGCAGTTTATTAGGGAGCCAAGAGACCCAGTACTTC.

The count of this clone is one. The CDR3 sequence: CAWSVPRDSRQETQYF. The CDR3 DNA sequence: TGTGCCTGGAGTGTACCTAGGGACAGTAGGCAAGAGACCCAGTACTTC. The rearrangement links TRBV30 to TRBJ2-5; 7 bases align to TRBD1. CDR3 length: 16 residues. Germline-derived CDR1 and CDR2 are GTSNPN and SVGIG (reference sequence). Trimming took 0 bases from V and 2 from J; bases not matched to a gene: 9.

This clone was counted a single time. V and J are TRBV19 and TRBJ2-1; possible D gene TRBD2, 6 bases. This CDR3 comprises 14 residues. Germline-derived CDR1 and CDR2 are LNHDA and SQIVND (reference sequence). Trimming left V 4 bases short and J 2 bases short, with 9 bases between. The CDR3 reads CASSTGATYNEQFF. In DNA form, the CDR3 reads TGTGCCAGTAGTACGGGAGCAACCTACAATGAGCAGTTCTTC.

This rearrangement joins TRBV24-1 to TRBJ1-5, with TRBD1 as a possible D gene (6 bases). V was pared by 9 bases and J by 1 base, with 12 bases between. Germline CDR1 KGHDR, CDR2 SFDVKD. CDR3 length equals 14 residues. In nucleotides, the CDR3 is TGTGCCACCTCCGGGACACCAAGCAATCAGCCCCAGCATTTT. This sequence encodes CATSGTPSNQPQHF.

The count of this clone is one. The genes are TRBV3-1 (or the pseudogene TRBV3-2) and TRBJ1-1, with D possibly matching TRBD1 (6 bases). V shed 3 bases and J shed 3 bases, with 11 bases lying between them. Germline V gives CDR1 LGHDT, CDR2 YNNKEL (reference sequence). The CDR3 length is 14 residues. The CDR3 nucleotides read TGTGCCAGCAGCCATACCGGGGGGCACACTGAAGCTTTCTTT. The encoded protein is CASSHTGGHTEAFF.

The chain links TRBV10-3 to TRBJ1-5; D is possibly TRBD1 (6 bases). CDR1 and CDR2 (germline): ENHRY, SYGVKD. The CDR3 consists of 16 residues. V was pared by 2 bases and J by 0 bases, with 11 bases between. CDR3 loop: CAISEGNRVSNQPQHF. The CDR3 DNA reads TGTGCCATCAGTGAGGGCAACAGGGTTAGCAATCAGCCCCAGCATTTT.

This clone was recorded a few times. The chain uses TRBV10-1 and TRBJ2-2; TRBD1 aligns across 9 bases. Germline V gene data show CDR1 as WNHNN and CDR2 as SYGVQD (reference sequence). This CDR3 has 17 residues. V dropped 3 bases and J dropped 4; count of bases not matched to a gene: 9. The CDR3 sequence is CASSDSTGGSGTGELFF. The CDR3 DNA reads TGCGCCAGCAGTGATTCCACAGGGGGCTCAGGCACCGGGGAGCTGTTTTTT.

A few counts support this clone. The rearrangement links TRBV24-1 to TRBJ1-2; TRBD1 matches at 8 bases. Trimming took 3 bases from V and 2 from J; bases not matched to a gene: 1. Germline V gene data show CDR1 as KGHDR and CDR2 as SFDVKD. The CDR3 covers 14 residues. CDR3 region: CATSDRQGNYGYTF. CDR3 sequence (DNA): TGTGCCACCAGTGATAGACAGGGGAACTATGGCTACACCTTC.

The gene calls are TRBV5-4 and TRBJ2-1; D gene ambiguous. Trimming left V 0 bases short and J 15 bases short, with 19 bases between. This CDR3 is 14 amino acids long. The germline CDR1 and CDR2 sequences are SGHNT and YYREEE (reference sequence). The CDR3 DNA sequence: TGTGCCAGCAGCTTGGAACTTAGCACCCTGAATCGGTTCTTC. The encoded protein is CASSLELSTLNRFF.